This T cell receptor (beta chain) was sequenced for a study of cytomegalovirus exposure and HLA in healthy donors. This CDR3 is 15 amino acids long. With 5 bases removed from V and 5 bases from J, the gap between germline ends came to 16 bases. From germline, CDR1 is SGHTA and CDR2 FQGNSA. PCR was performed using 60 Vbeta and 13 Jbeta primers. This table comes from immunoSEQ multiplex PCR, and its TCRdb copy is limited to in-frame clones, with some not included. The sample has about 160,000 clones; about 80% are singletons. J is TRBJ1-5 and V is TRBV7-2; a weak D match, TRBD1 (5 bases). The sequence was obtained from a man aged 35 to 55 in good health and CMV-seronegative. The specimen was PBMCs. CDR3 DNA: TGTGCCAGCAGCAACCGGGCGGGGACTGATCAGCCCCAGCATTTT. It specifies CASSNRAGTDQPQHF.